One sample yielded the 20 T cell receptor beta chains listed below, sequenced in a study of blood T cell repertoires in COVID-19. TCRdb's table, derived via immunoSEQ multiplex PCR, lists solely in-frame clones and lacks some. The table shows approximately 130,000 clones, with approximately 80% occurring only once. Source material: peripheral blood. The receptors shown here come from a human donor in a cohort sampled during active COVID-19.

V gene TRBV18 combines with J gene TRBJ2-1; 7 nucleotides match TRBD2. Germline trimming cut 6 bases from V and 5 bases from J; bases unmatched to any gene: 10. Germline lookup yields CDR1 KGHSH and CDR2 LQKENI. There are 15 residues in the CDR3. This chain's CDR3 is CASSPSTGGHNEQFF. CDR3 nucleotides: TGTGCCAGCTCTCCTTCAACGGGGGGTCACAATGAGCAGTTCTTC.

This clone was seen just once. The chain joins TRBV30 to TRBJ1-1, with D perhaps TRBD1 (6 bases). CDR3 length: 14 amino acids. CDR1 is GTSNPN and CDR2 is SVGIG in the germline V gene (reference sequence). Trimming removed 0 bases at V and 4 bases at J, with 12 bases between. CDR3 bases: TGTGCCTGGAGTGTGACAGGATTCGGCACTGAAGCTTTCTTT. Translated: CAWSVTGFGTEAFF.

The CDR3 sequence is CASSVDSSGGTDTQYF. For the CDR3, the DNA is TGTGCCAGCAGCGTAGACTCCAGCGGGGGGACAGATACGCAGTATTTT. This chain uses TRBV9 with TRBJ2-3; 9 nucleotides match TRBD2. The trim removed 0 bases at V and 3 bases at J, leaving 5 bases unmatched. This CDR3 has 16 residues. The germline V gene has CDR1 SGDLS and CDR2 YYNGEE. Drawing the rest from reference TRBV9 and TRBJ2-3, the complete variable domain is DSGVTQTPKHLITATGQRVTLRCSPRSGDLSVYWYQQSLDQGLQFLIQYYNGEERAKGNILERFSAQQFPDLHSELNLSSLELGDSALYFCASSVDSSGGTDTQYFGPGTRLTVL.

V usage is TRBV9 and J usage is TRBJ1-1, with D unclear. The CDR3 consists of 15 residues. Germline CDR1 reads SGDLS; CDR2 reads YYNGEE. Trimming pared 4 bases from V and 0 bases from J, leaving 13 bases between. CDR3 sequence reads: CASSPTDNLNTEAFF. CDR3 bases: TGTGCCAGCAGCCCCACTGACAACTTGAACACTGAAGCTTTCTTT.

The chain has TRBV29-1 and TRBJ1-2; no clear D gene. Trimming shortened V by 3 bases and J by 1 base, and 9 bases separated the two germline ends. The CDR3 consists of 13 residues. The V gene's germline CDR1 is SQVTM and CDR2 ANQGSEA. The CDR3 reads CSVEWAINYGYTF. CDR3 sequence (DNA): TGCAGCGTTGAGTGGGCTATTAACTATGGCTACACCTTC.

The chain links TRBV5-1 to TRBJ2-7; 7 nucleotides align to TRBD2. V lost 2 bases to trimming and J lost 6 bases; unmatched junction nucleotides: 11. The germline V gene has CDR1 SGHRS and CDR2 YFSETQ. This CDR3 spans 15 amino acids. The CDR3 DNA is TGCGCCAGCAGCTTCCAAAACAGCGGGACGGGCGAGCAGTACTTC. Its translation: CASSFQNSGTGEQYF. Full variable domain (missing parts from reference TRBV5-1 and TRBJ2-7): KAGVTQTPRYLIKTRGQQVTLSCSPISGHRSVSWYQQTPGQGLQFLFEYFSETQRNKGNFPGRFSGRQFSNSRSEMNVSTLELGDSALYLCASSFQNSGTGEQYFGPGTRLTVT.

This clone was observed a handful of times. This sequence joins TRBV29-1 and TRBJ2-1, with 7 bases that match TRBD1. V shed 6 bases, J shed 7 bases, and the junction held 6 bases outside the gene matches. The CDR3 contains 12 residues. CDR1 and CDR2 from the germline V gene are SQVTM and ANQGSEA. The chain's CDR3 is CSVADRSNEQFF. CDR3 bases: TGCAGCGTAGCGGACAGGTCGAATGAGCAGTTCTTC.

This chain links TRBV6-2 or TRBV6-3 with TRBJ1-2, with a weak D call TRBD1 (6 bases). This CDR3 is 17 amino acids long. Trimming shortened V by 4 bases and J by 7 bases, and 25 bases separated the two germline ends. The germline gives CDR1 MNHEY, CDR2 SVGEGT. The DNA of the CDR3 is TGTGCCAGCAGTTTTCCTCAAGGACAGACCTTATTAGGTGGCTACACCTTC. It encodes CASSFPQGQTLLGGYTF.

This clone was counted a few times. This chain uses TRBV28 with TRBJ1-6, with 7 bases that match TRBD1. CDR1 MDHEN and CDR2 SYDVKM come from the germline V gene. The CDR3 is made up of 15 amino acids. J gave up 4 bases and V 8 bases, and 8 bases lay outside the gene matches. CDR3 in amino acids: CASLPRQGYNSPLHF. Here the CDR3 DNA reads TGTGCCAGCCTCCCGCGACAGGGATATAATTCACCCCTCCACTTT.

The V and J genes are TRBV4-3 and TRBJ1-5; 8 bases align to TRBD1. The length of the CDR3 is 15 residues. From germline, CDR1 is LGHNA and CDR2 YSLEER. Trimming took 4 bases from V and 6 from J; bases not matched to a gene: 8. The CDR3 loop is CASSLTTGVGQPQHF. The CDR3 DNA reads TGCGCCAGCAGCCTAACGACAGGGGTAGGTCAGCCCCAGCATTTT.

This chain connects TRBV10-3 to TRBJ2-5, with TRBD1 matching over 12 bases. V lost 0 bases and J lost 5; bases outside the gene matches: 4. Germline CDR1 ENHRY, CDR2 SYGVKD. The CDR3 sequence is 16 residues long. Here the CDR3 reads CAISESGQGAKETQYF. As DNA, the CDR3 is TGTGCCATCAGTGAGTCGGGACAGGGGGCGAAGGAGACCCAGTACTTC.

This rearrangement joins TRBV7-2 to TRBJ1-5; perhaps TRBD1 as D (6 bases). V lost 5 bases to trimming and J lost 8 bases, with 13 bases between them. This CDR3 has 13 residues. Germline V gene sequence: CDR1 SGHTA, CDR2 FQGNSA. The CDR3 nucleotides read TGTGCCAGCAGCCAGGGGTGGCCGGAGCCCCAGCATTTT. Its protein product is CASSQGWPEPQHF.

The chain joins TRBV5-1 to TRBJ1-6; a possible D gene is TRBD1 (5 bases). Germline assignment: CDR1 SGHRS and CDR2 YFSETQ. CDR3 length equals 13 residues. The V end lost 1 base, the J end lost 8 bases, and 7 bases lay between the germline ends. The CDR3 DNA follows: TGCGCCAGCAGCTTGACGACAGATTCACCCCTCCACTTT. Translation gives CASSLTTDSPLHF.

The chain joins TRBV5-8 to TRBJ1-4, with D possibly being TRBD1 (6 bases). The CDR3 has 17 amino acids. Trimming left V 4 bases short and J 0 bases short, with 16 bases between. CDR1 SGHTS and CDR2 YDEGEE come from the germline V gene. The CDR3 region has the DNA TGTGCCAGCAGCCACCCCAGGGGAGTGGCAACTAATGAAAAACTGTTTTTT. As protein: CASSHPRGVATNEKLFF.

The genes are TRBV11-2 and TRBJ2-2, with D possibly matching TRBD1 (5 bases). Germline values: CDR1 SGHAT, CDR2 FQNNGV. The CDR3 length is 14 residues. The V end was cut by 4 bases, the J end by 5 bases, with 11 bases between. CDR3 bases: TGTGCCAGCAGCTACGTAAGGGGAACCGGGGAGCTGTTTTTT. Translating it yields CASSYVRGTGELFF.

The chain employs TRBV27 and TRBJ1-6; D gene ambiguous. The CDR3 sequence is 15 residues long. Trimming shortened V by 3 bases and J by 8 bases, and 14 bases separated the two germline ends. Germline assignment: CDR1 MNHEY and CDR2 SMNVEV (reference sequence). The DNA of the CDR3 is TGTGCCAGCAGTTTTAAGAGGAGATGGGATTCACCCCTCCACTTT. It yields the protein CASSFKRRWDSPLHF.

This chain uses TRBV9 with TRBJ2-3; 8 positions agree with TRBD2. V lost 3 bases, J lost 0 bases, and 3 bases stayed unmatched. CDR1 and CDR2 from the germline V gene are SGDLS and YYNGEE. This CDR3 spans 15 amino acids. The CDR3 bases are TGTGCCAGCAGCGGGACGGGGGGGAGCACAGATACGCAGTATTTT. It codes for CASSGTGGSTDTQYF.

The CDR3 reads CASSQDPSGGRGETQYF. The CDR3 nucleotides are TGCGCCAGCAGCCAAGATCCCAGCGGGGGCAGGGGAGAGACCCAGTACTTC. The chain uses TRBV4-1 and TRBJ2-5; 8 positions agree with TRBD2. Germline V gene lookup returns CDR1 MGHRA and CDR2 YSYEKL. Trimming cost V 0 bases and J 4 bases; bases outside gene matches: 10. CDR3 size: 17 residues.

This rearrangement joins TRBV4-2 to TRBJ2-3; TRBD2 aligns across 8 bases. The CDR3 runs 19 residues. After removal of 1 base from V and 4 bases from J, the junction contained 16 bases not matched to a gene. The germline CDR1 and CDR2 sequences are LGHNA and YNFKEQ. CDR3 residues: CASSQAASGGHTAPDTQYF. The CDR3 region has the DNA TGTGCCAGCAGCCAAGCAGCAAGCGGGGGCCACACCGCGCCAGATACGCAGTATTTT.

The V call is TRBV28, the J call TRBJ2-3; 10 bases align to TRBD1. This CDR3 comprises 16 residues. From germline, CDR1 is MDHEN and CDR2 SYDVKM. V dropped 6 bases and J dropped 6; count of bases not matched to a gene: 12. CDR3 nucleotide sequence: TGTGCCAGCAGCTACTGGCCGGGACAGGGGTCGGATACGCAGTATTTT. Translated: CASSYWPGQGSDTQYF.